These 20 T cell receptor beta chains were all obtained from the same sample, sequenced in a study of blood T cell repertoires in COVID-19. The assay was immunoSEQ multiplex PCR, and TCRdb's table has in-frame clones only and misses some. Among 61,000 or so clones listed, over 75% were seen once. The sequenced sample was peripheral blood. These receptors were collected from a woman of 80 years or more with acute or convalescent COVID-19.

J is TRBJ1-3 and V is TRBV18; 7 bases are a match to TRBD1. The V gene's germline CDR1 is KGHSH and CDR2 LQKENI. The ends lost 3 bases at V and 0 bases at J; junction bases unmatched: 2. The CDR3 has 15 amino acids. The CDR3 bases are TGTGCCAGCTCACCGGGGGACAGCTCTGGAAACACCATATATTTT. This sequence encodes CASSPGDSSGNTIYF.

This rearrangement joins TRBV5-1 to TRBJ2-7; TRBD2 agrees at 7 bases. The J segment lost 2 bases and the V segment lost 2 bases, leaving 1 base of the junction unmatched. Germline CDR1 reads SGHRS; CDR2 reads YFSETQ. The CDR3 contains 13 residues. DNA of the CDR3: TGCGCCAGCAGCTTAGGGACTACCTACGAGCAGTACTTC. Translation gives CASSLGTTYEQYF.

V and J are TRBV5-1 and TRBJ2-2; 8 bases are shared with TRBD1. The V gene's germline CDR1 is SGHRS and CDR2 YFSETQ. Trimming at V came to 0 bases and at J to 4 bases, leaving 14 bases not matched to a gene. The CDR3 loop spans 19 amino acids. The CDR3 DNA reads as TGCGCCAGCAGCTTGGCCCCGACGAGGACAGGGTGGGGCACCGGGGAGCTGTTTTTT. Amino acids: CASSLAPTRTGWGTGELFF.

This clone was picked up one time. The rearrangement uses TRBV10-1 and TRBJ1-2, with D perhaps TRBD1 (6 bases). V was trimmed by 2 bases and J by 0 bases, leaving 13 bases between them. This CDR3 is built from 16 residues. CDR1 and CDR2 from the germline V gene are WNHNN and SYGVQD (reference sequence). CDR3 DNA sequence: TGCGCCAGCAGTGAGGGGGGCGTTCTTTCTAACTATGGCTACACCTTC. As protein: CASSEGGVLSNYGYTF.

J is TRBJ2-1 and V is TRBV7-9; 8 nucleotides line up with TRBD2. The CDR3 spans 19 residues. The V gene's germline CDR1 is SEHNR and CDR2 FQNEAQ (reference sequence). V was clipped by 2 bases and J by 0 bases; unmatched bases: 12. CDR3: CASSLFVLAVLSSYNEQFF. For the CDR3, the DNA is TGTGCCAGCAGCTTATTTGTACTAGCGGTATTAAGCTCCTACAATGAGCAGTTCTTC.

The chain employs TRBV18 and TRBJ1-3, with 9 positions matching TRBD1. After removal of 6 bases from V and 1 base from J, the junction contained 7 bases not matched to a gene. This CDR3 has 16 amino acids. The germline CDR1 and CDR2 sequences are KGHSH and LQKENI. In DNA, the CDR3 is TGTGCCAGCTCTCTCGGACAGGGGAAATCTGGAAACACCATATATTTT. Translating gives CASSLGQGKSGNTIYF.

V is TRBV6-5 and J is TRBJ2-1, with a weak D call TRBD1 (5 bases). CDR3 length equals 13 residues. The V gene lost 7 bases and the J gene lost 6 bases, with 13 bases spanning the gap. The germline CDR1 and CDR2 sequences are MNHEY and SVGAGI. The CDR3 region is CASNPRATNEQFF. In nucleotides, the CDR3 is TGTGCCAGCAACCCCAGGGCAACCAATGAGCAGTTCTTC.

The V and J genes are TRBV24-1 and TRBJ2-7; TRBD1 matches 10 bases. The CDR3 consists of 14 residues. Germline loops: CDR1 KGHDR, CDR2 SFDVKD. V lost 5 bases and J lost 7; bases outside the gene matches: 7. The CDR3: CATSAGQGRGEQYF. DNA of the CDR3: TGTGCCACCAGTGCGGGACAGGGGCGTGGGGAGCAGTACTTC.

This clone was picked up a small number of times. The chain links TRBV5-1 to TRBJ1-4, with 10 bases that match TRBD1. The trim removed 4 bases at V and 4 bases at J, leaving 4 bases unmatched. In germline, CDR1 is SGHRS, CDR2 YFSETQ. CDR3 length equals 15 residues. The CDR3 DNA sequence: TGCGCCAGCAGCCTATGGACAGGGGGTAATGAAAAACTGTTTTTT. It specifies CASSLWTGGNEKLFF.

V is TRBV7-2 and J is TRBJ2-7; a possible D gene is TRBD2 (6 bases). V was cut by 5 bases and J by 1 base, with 15 bases left in between. The CDR3 has 15 residues. Germline loops: CDR1 SGHTA, CDR2 FQGNSA. CDR3 amino acids: CASSPSSGPSYEQYF. The DNA for the CDR3 is TGTGCCAGCAGCCCGAGTAGCGGCCCTTCCTACGAGCAGTACTTC.

This chain joins TRBV4-2 and TRBJ1-5; D not resolved. V lost 0 bases and J 7 bases, leaving 10 bases between the germline ends. The CDR3 totals 14 residues. The germline V gene has CDR1 LGHNA and CDR2 YNFKEQ. The CDR3 nucleotides are TGTGCCAGCAGCCAAGATAAGGGCGGGCAGCCCCAGCATTTT. Protein product: CASSQDKGGQPQHF.

A single count supports this clone. V gene TRBV3-1 (or the pseudogene TRBV3-2) combines with J gene TRBJ2-7, with 8 bases matching TRBD1. The germline gives CDR1 LGHDT, CDR2 YNNKEL (reference sequence). The junction had 3 bases not matched to a gene; V was cut back by 3 bases and J by 2 bases. This CDR3 is 14 amino acids long. CDR3 sequence (DNA): TGTGCCAGCAGCCAGGACAGGGTGGCCTACGAGCAGTACTTC. This translates into CASSQDRVAYEQYF.

The chain combines TRBV5-1 with TRBJ2-6; D is undetermined. CDR1 is SGHRS and CDR2 is YFSETQ in the germline V gene. V was trimmed by 6 bases and J by 0 bases, leaving 10 bases between them. The CDR3 extends over 15 amino acids. The CDR3 nucleotides read TGCGCCAGCACAGGCGAGATCTCTGGGGCCAACGTCCTGACTTTC. It translates to CASTGEISGANVLTF.

The CDR3 is CASSPQVPTQMNTEAFF. In DNA, the CDR3 is TGTGCCAGCTCACCCCAGGTCCCGACACAAATGAACACTGAAGCTTTCTTT. The chain joins TRBV18 to TRBJ1-1; D remains unclear. The CDR3 consists of 17 residues. Deletions cut 3 bases from V and 0 bases from J, with 17 bases between. Germline V gives CDR1 KGHSH, CDR2 LQKENI.

The V gene is TRBV7-2, the J gene TRBJ2-1; maybe TRBD1 (6 bases). V was trimmed by 5 bases and J by 10 bases, leaving 9 bases between them. This CDR3 has 11 residues. The V gene's germline CDR1 is SGHTA and CDR2 FQGNSA. The CDR3 reads CASSHGTEQFF. The CDR3 bases are TGTGCCAGCAGCCATGGGACAGAGCAGTTCTTC.

V and J are TRBV6-1 and TRBJ2-3, with 9 positions matching TRBD2. There are 16 residues in the CDR3. The V gene's germline CDR1 is MNHNS and CDR2 SASEGT. V shed 1 base and J 6 bases; nucleotides not matched to a gene: 8. This CDR3 reads CASSEEGLAGWDTQYF. The DNA for the CDR3 is TGTGCCAGCAGTGAAGAGGGTCTAGCGGGATGGGATACGCAGTATTTT.

The chain links TRBV3-1 (or the pseudogene TRBV3-2) to TRBJ1-2, with D uncertain. V lost 4 bases, J lost 3 bases, and 9 bases lay in between. This CDR3 has 13 amino acids. Germline CDR1 and CDR2: LGHDT and YNNKEL (reference sequence). CDR3 nucleotides: TGTGCCAGCAGCCTCAGCGGATACTATGGCTACACCTTC. It encodes CASSLSGYYGYTF.

This chain uses TRBV19 with TRBJ2-2, with 7 positions matching TRBD2. V trimming: 5 bases; J trimming: 13 bases; junction bases outside the gene matches: 16. This CDR3 is built from 15 residues. CDR1 LNHDA and CDR2 SQIVND come from the germline V gene (reference sequence). This CDR3 is CASSVSSGGGGRLFF. The CDR3 coding sequence is TGTGCCAGTAGTGTCTCGTCGGGGGGTGGTGGTAGGCTGTTTTTT. The full variable domain, with the rest looked up from reference TRBV19 and TRBJ2-2, is DGGITQSPKYLFRKEGQNVTLSCEQNLNHDAMYWYRQDPGQGLRLIYYSQIVNDFQKGDIAEGYSVSREKKESFPLTVTSAQKNPTAFYLCASSVSSGGGGRLFFGEGSRLTVL.

This clone was counted a single time. This rearrangement joins TRBV25-1 to TRBJ1-6; D not certain. Germline CDR1 and CDR2: MGHDK and SYGVNS. Between the trimmed V and J ends, which lost 6 bases and 9 bases, there was a span of 18 bases. This CDR3 region has 15 residues. CDR3 region: CASSDDTGGASPLHF. CDR3 sequence (DNA): TGTGCCAGCAGCGACGACACCGGAGGCGCTTCACCCCTCCACTTT.

The chain links TRBV28 to TRBJ2-7, with 9 positions matching TRBD1. The CDR3 is 15 residues long. Germline CDR1 and CDR2: MDHEN and SYDVKM. The trim removed 4 bases at V and 5 bases at J, leaving 9 bases unmatched. The CDR3 nucleotides are TGTGCCAGCAGTTCCCCCGGGACAGGGTCCGACGAGCAGTACTTC. Protein sequence: CASSSPGTGSDEQYF.